These 23 T cell receptor beta chains were sequenced from one sample in a study of blood T cells in healthy people across ages. Then a second PCR, running roughly 7 to 11 cycles, was carried out with a sample-barcoded 5' primer and a J-beta primer mix. TCRdb reanalysed the 5' RACE reads using MiXCR and keeps one entry per CDR3 protein. Of 1.5 million to 2 million distinct CDR3 sequences in the sample, 28% were seen once. The sequenced sample was blood. The source of these receptors is a woman in her 30s in good health.

This clonotype was observed a few times. The rearrangement joins TRBV25-1 to TRBJ1-4; D may be TRBD1 (6 bases). Germline CDR1 and CDR2: MGHDK and SYGVNS. This CDR3 comprises 18 residues. V was cut by 8 bases and J by 6 bases, with 28 bases left in between. The CDR3 coding sequence is TGTGCCAGCTCACATCGAGGGGGGATTGACCGCCCCTATGAAAAACTGTTTTTT. It encodes CASSHRGGIDRPYEKLFF.

The rearrangement links TRBV29-1 to TRBJ2-3; TRBD2 matches at 7 bases. The CDR3 sequence is 12 residues long. CDR1 is SQVTM, CDR2 ANQGSEA, per germline. Unmatched junction bases numbered 4, after V lost 6 bases and J lost 4 bases. The DNA of the CDR3 is TGCAGCGTCGCAGGGAGGGCAGATACGCAGTATTTT. Amino acids: CSVAGRADTQYF.

This clonotype was seen only a few times. V and J are TRBV20-1 and TRBJ2-6; no clear D gene. The V gene lost 1 base and the J gene lost 0 bases, with 4 bases spanning the gap. Germline V CDR1 and CDR2: DFQATT, SNEGSKA (reference sequence). The CDR3 is 14 amino acids. The CDR3 here is CSARVPSGANVLTF. The CDR3 region has the DNA TGCAGTGCTAGAGTCCCCTCTGGGGCCAACGTCCTGACTTTC.

Regarding this clonotype: This may stem from a read error, because a much larger clone lies one nucleotide away. The missing conserved phenylalanine or tryptophan at the end of this CDR3 makes a read error likely. V usage is TRBV25-1 and J usage is TRBJ2-7; the D gene could be TRBD1 or TRBD2 (6 bases each). V gave up 10 bases and J gave up 3 bases, with 13 bases separating them. Germline V lookup: CDR1 MGHDK, CDR2 SYGVNS. The CDR3 is made up of 12 amino acids. DNA of the CDR3: TGTGCCACCGGTCGGGGGCTCTACGAGCAGTACTGC. This codes for CATGRGLYEQYC.

This clonotype was observed a handful of times. The V gene is TRBV6-2 or TRBV6-3, the J gene TRBJ2-1; D call uncertain. Germline CDR1 reads MNHEY; CDR2 reads SVGEGT. This CDR3 has 12 amino acids. V lost 7 bases to trimming and J lost 8 bases, with 12 bases between them. CDR3 sequence: CASNPPSYEQFF. DNA of the CDR3: TGTGCCAGCAATCCCCCTAGTTATGAGCAGTTCTTC.

This clonotype has a single count. The junction and the germline gene differ at one end; a read error may be behind it. V is TRBV5-1 and J is TRBJ1-2; 11 bases map to TRBD1. This CDR3 contains 16 residues. The germline CDR1 and CDR2 sequences are SGHRS and YFSETQ. CDR3 residues: CASSLSGQGGIDGHTF. DNA of the CDR3: TGCGCCAGCAGCCTCTCGGGACAGGGGGGGATTGATGGCCACACCTTC. The whole variable domain, remainder taken from reference TRBV5-1 and TRBJ1-2, is KAGVTQTPRYLIKTRGQQVTLSCSPISGHRSVSWYQQTPGQGLQFLFEYFSETQRNKGNFPGRFSGRQFSNSRSEMNVSTLELGDSALYLCASSLSGQGGIDGHTFGSGTRLTVV.

This clonotype has just a few counts. J is TRBJ2-5 and V is TRBV10-3; the D gene is possibly TRBD1 (6 bases). The germline V and J ends were trimmed by 6 bases and 5 bases, with 13 bases remaining between them. The germline CDR1 and CDR2 sequences are ENHRY and SYGVKD. There are 13 residues in the CDR3. CDR3 amino acids: CAISTGWVETQYF. Here the CDR3 DNA reads TGTGCCATCAGCACAGGGTGGGTCGAGACCCAGTACTTC.

This clonotype appeared a few times. This rearrangement joins TRBV4-1 to TRBJ1-4, with D tentatively TRBD1 (6 bases). The CDR3 sequence is 16 residues long. Trimming took off 0 bases at V and 3 bases at J, with 11 bases between the two ends. Germline CDR1 MGHRA, CDR2 YSYEKL. The CDR3 DNA reads TGCGCCAGCAGCCAAGATGGCCAGGGGTCTAATGAAAAACTGTTTTTT. Protein: CASSQDGQGSNEKLFF.

V and J are TRBV6-2 or TRBV6-3 and TRBJ2-5, with D unresolved. The CDR3 loop spans 14 amino acids. Trimming pared 6 bases from V and 11 bases from J, leaving 22 bases between. CDR1 and CDR2 from the germline V gene are MNHEY and SVGEGT. The CDR3 nucleotides read TGTGCCAGCAGCCACACTTGGGCTGCGTACGGGCAGTACTTC. Encoded protein: CASSHTWAAYGQYF.

This clonotype was observed a few times. The genes are TRBV6-6 and TRBJ1-2; TRBD1 might be the D (6 bases). This CDR3 region has 13 residues. Trimming took 5 bases from V and 4 from J, leaving 11 bases between them. CDR1 and CDR2 from the germline V gene are MNHNY and SVGAGI (reference sequence). CDR3 protein: CASSTGQFYGYTF. The CDR3 bases are TGTGCCAGCAGTACCGGACAGTTCTATGGCTACACCTTC.

This chain uses TRBV15 with TRBJ2-7, with 7 bases that match TRBD1. Per the germline V gene, CDR1 is LNHNV and CDR2 is YYDKDF (reference sequence). The V gene end was trimmed by 1 base and the J gene end by 2 bases; junction bases not matched to a gene: 5. The CDR3 has 15 residues. CDR3 DNA sequence: TGTGCCACCAGCAGAGTATCGACAGGGACCTACGAGCAGTACTTC. This encodes CATSRVSTGTYEQYF.

This clonotype has only one observation. An end of the junction differs from the germline gene, which may be a read error. The rearrangement joins TRBV12-3 or TRBV12-4 to TRBJ2-2, with D maybe TRBD2 (6 bases). CDR3 size: 16 residues. The CDR3 bases are TGTGTCAGCAGTTTCCGTCCGGGGGTGGTCACCGGGGAGCTGTTTTTT. As protein: CVSSFRPGVVTGELFF.

This sequence joins TRBV30 and TRBJ2-7, with TRBD2 matching over 10 bases. V gave up 5 bases and J gave up 2 bases; unmatched junction bases: 6. CDR3 length: 14 residues. CDR1 and CDR2 (germline): GTSNPN, SVGIG (reference sequence). CDR3 sequence: CAWGTSGIPYEQYF. The CDR3 nucleotides read TGTGCCTGGGGAACTAGCGGGATCCCCTACGAGCAGTACTTC.

The rearrangement joins TRBV6-2 or TRBV6-3 to TRBJ2-5; 8 nucleotides line up with TRBD2. From germline, CDR1 is MNHEY and CDR2 SVGEGT. V gave up 5 bases and J gave up 7 bases; unmatched junction bases: 3. CDR3 length: 12 amino acids. CDR3 sequence reads: CASSTGGGTQYF. The CDR3 region has the DNA TGTGCCAGCAGTACCGGGGGGGGGACCCAGTACTTC.

This clonotype was recorded a few times. The gene calls are TRBV6-5 and TRBJ1-2; D is possibly TRBD1 (6 bases). Germline V gene data show CDR1 as MNHEY and CDR2 as SVGAGI. V gave up 8 bases and J gave up 4 bases, with 11 bases separating them. The CDR3 has 12 amino acids. CDR3 residues: CASAGVPYGYTF. The CDR3 DNA sequence: TGTGCCAGCGCAGGGGTTCCCTATGGCTACACCTTC.

This clonotype has more than one count but fewer than ten. V gene TRBV10-3 combines with J gene TRBJ2-3; 7 positions agree with TRBD2. The CDR3 spans 16 residues. V trimming: 2 bases; J trimming: 4 bases; junction bases outside the gene matches: 9. Germline-derived CDR1 and CDR2 are ENHRY and SYGVKD. CDR3 residues: CAISEPASGGPDTQYF. The CDR3 DNA reads as TGTGCCATCAGTGAGCCGGCTAGCGGAGGGCCAGATACGCAGTATTTT.

V gene TRBV30 combines with J gene TRBJ2-3, with D maybe TRBD2 (5 bases). From germline, CDR1 is GTSNPN and CDR2 SVGIG (reference sequence). CDR3 size: 12 residues. CDR3 DNA sequence: TGTGCTGGAGCGGACCGTCCCGATACGCAGTATTTT. As protein: CAGADRPDTQYF.

This clonotype was counted between two and nine times. The chain recombines TRBV4-3 with TRBJ2-4, with 8 bases fitting TRBD1. In germline, CDR1 is LGHNA, CDR2 YSLEER. Germline trimming cut 3 bases from V and 0 bases from J; bases unmatched to any gene: 7. This CDR3 spans 17 amino acids. This chain's CDR3 is CASSQVWTGKAKNIQYF. The CDR3 nucleotides read TGCGCCAGCAGCCAGGTCTGGACAGGGAAAGCCAAAAACATTCAGTACTTC.

Only a few counts were recorded for this clonotype. The chain uses TRBV29-1 and TRBJ1-1; a possible D gene is TRBD1 (5 bases). CDR3 length equals 12 residues. V was pared by 4 bases and J by 4 bases, with 10 bases between. The germline V gene has CDR1 SQVTM and CDR2 ANQGSEA. CDR3 sequence reads: CSVGGWATEAFF. The CDR3 DNA is TGCAGCGTTGGGGGGTGGGCCACTGAAGCTTTCTTT. Full variable domain (rest looked up from reference TRBV29-1 and TRBJ1-1): SAVISQKPSRDICQRGTSLTIQCQVDSQVTMMFWYRQQPGQSLTLIATANQGSEATYESGFVIDKFPISRPNLTFSTLTVSNMSPEDSSIYLCSVGGWATEAFFGQGTRLTVV.

V and J are TRBV16 and TRBJ1-2; D is unresolved. Trimming took 1 base from V and 2 from J, leaving 8 bases between them. The CDR3 contains 14 residues. Germline V CDR1 and CDR2: KGHSY, FQNENV. This CDR3 reads CASSQLAQNYGYTF. In DNA, the CDR3 is TGTGCCAGCAGCCAATTGGCACAGAACTATGGCTACACCTTC.

This clonotype was seen at least ten times. The genes are TRBV6-4 and TRBJ2-1; D not certain. Germline lookup yields CDR1 MRHNA and CDR2 SNTAGT. V lost 3 bases and J 7 bases, leaving 10 bases between the germline ends. The CDR3 has 13 residues. The CDR3: CASSEDARNEQFF. The CDR3 region has the DNA TGTGCCAGCAGTGAGGATGCCCGGAATGAGCAGTTCTTC.

This clonotype was counted between two and nine times. The J gene is TRBJ2-1, the V gene TRBV6-1, with TRBD2 matching 8 bases. V trimming: 2 bases; J trimming: 4 bases; junction bases outside the gene matches: 4. The CDR3 extends over 15 amino acids. Germline lookup yields CDR1 MNHNS and CDR2 SASEGT. The CDR3, as DNA: TGTGCCAGCAGTGAAACGGCGGGAGGATACAATGAGCAGTTCTTC. Its protein is CASSETAGGYNEQFF.

This clonotype has a handful of counts. The chain combines TRBV7-2 with TRBJ2-3; TRBD2 matches at 9 bases. This CDR3 has 18 residues. V dropped 4 bases and J dropped 0; count of bases not matched to a gene: 11. Germline V gives CDR1 SGHTA, CDR2 FQGNSA. The CDR3 loop is CASSSTFAGGTSTDTQYF. CDR3 DNA: TGTGCCAGCAGCTCTACCTTTGCGGGGGGGACTAGCACAGATACGCAGTATTTT. The entire variable domain, with the rest obtained from reference TRBV7-2 and TRBJ2-3, is as follows: GAGVSQSPSNKVTEKGKDVELRCDPISGHTALYWYRQSLGQGLEFLIYFQGNSAPDKSGLPSDRFSAERTGGSVSTLTIQRTQQEDSAVYLCASSSTFAGGTSTDTQYFGPGTRLTVL.